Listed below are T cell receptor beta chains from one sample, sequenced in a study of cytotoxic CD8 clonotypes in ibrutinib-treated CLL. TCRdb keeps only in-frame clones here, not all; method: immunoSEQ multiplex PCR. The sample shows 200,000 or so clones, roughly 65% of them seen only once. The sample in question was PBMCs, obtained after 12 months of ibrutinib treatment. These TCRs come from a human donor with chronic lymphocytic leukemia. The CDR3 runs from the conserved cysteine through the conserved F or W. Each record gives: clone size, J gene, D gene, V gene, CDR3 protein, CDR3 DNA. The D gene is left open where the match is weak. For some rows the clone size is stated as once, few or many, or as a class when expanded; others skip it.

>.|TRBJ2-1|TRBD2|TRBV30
CAWRLGGAYNEQFF
TGTGCCTGGCGACTCGGGGGGGCGTACAATGAGCAGTTCTTC
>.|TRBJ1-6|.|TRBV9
CASNRDGASNSPLHF
TGTGCCAGCAACCGGGACGGGGCTAGCAATTCACCCCTCCACTTT
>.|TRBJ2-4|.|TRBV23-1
CASRDQQNIQYF
TGCGCCAGCAGGGATCAACAAAACATTCAGTACTTC
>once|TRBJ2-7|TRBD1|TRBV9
CASSVEDRGLDEQYF
TGTGCCAGCAGCGTAGAAGACAGGGGACTCGACGAGCAGTACTTC
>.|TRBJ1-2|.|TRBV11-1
CASSLIPGQDYGYTF
TGTGCCAGCAGCTTAATCCCGGGACAAGACTATGGCTACACCTTC
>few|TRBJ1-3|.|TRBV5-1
CASSLDRINSGNTIYF
TGCGCCAGCAGCTTGGACAGGATAAACTCTGGAAACACCATATATTTT
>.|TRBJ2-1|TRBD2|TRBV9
CASSVDPSGPYNEQFF
TGTGCCAGCAGCGTAGATCCTAGCGGTCCCTACAATGAGCAGTTCTTC
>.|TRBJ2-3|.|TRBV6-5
CASRSKDTQYF
TGTGCCAGCAGATCCAAGGATACGCAGTATTTT
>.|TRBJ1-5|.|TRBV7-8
CASSLGRIQPQHF
TGTGCCAGCAGCTTAGGAAGGATTCAGCCCCAGCATTTT
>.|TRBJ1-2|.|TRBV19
CASSPPWENYGYTF
TGTGCCAGTAGTCCACCTTGGGAGAACTATGGCTACACCTTC
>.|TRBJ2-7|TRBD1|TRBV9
CASSVAGTGEGYEQYF
TGTGCCAGCAGCGTAGCCGGGACAGGCGAGGGCTACGAGCAGTACTTC
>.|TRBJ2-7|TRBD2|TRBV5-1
CASSPRAGGSYEQYF
TGCGCCAGCAGCCCGCGGGCGGGGGGATCCTACGAGCAGTACTTC
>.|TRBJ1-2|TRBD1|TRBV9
CASSPEQGNYGYTF
TGTGCCAGCAGCCCAGAACAGGGGAACTATGGCTACACCTTC
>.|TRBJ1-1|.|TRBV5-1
CASSRVAYGGTEAFF
TGCGCCAGCAGCCGGGTTGCGTACGGCGGCACTGAAGCTTTCTTT
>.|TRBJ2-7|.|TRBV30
CAWSSGRQGIPYEQYF
TGTGCCTGGAGTTCAGGTCGCCAGGGGATACCCTACGAGCAGTACTTC
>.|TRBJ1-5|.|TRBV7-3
CASSPRADQPQHF
TGTGCCAGCAGCCCCCGGGCCGATCAGCCCCAGCATTTT
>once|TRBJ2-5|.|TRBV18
CASLRHNGETQYF
TGTGCCAGCCTGCGACATAACGGAGAGACCCAGTACTTC
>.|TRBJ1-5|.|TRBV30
CARDTSLGGNQPQHF
TGTGCCCGGGACACCTCTCTGGGAGGCAATCAGCCCCAGCATTTT
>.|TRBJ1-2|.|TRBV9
CASSGARTRYGYTF
TGTGCCAGCAGCGGGGCTCGGACCCGCTATGGCTACACCTTC
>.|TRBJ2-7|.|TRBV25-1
CASSVFGRTSHEQYF
TGTGCCAGCAGTGTCTTCGGACGGACCTCTCACGAGCAGTACTTC
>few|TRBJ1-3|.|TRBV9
CASSGVGGDTIYF
TGTGCCAGCAGCGGAGTCGGCGGTGACACCATATATTTT
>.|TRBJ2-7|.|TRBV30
CAWSVGGTVTYEQYF
TGTGCCTGGAGTGTCGGAGGGACAGTAACCTACGAGCAGTACTTC
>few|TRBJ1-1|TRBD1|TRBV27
CASTTGTATSNTEAFF
TGTGCCAGCACCACCGGGACAGCTACTTCTAACACTGAAGCTTTCTTT